The T cell receptor beta chain described here comes from a study of cytomegalovirus exposure and HLA in healthy donors (dated by TCRdb to 2015 to 2018). Broadly, across the study: An earlier analysis of 550 to 700 of the donors reported 250 to 350 Gb of sequence data and more than 90 million unique TCR beta sequences from about 180 million T cells. About 330 gigabases of sequencing data and around 80 million unique TCR sequences made up an early release that covered some 640 HLA-typed donors. Of the approximately 400 genotyped donors, around 81% fell in the genetic ancestry cluster associated with self-reported Caucasian donors. The aim of the study was to test whether cataloging public T cell receptors could identify signatures of past pathogen exposure. Using immunosequencing, the study profiled T cell repertoires from roughly 650 subjects and related those repertoires to cytomegalovirus serostatus. A separate validation cohort of roughly 130 different subjects was used in addition to the 666-subject first cohort. To predict cytomegalovirus infection status, the study brought together high-throughput TCR immunosequencing, statistical association of individual TCRs with disease status, and machine learning. A later analysis re-examined previously published TCR beta repertoires from 500 to 700 donors and added high-resolution HLA genotyping to investigate patterns of TCR occurrence. In the later analysis, no new phenotypic data were used to find candidate immune exposures; instead, reliance was placed on TCR beta sequences and their occurrence across donors. An earlier analysis of more than 450 of the donors used high-throughput TCR beta sequencing to judge whether each TCR beta V gene segment behaved as functional or pseudogenic. Donor age, sex, ethnicity and CMV serostatus were compiled alongside the repertoire data. A later genetic analysis used genome-wide SNP genotypes for about 60% of the roughly 700 donors, treating that subset as a discovery cohort. Every repertoire in the discovery cohort had been generated on one and the same sequencing platform. HLA typing included class I and class II loci at four-digit resolution. Typing coverage differed by locus: A, B, C, DRB1 and DQB1 were typed in roughly 620-630 donors, DQA1 in about 550, DPA1 in 600 to 610, and DPB1 in roughly 450. Because of strong linkage in the cohort, roughly five DR-DQ haplotypes were treated as single units for association and clustering. On average, about 200,000 unique TCR beta nucleotide sequences were sequenced per donor among 398 genotyped donors of the cohort, with roughly 20% of those sequences being non-productive.

Library preparation used the immunoSEQ multiplex PCR assay. The multiplex PCR relied on a mix of 60 forward primers for TCR Vbeta segments and 13 reverse primers for TCR Jbeta segments. The CDR3 region of rearranged TCR beta genes was amplified from genomic DNA with a multiplex PCR assay. The Illumina HiSeq System was used to sequence the amplified TCR beta libraries as 87-base-pair reads. Processing in the source paper ran as follows. Across the 500 to 850 repertoires, a later analysis counted approximately 75 million unique TCR beta chains, around 11 million of which were shared by at least two donors. Raw reads were error-corrected and collapsed into unique sequences by a nearest-neighbor algorithm in which closely related sequences were merged to remove PCR and sequencing errors. Alignment of CDR3 sequences to IMGT reference sequences was used to assign V, D and J gene segments. Each retained sequence needed at least a six-nucleotide match to both a V gene segment and a J gene segment. A rearrangement was called productive if the CDR3 had no stop codons and remained in frame with V and J, and every other rearrangement was called non-productive. Following IMGT convention, CDR3 was defined as the stretch from the second conserved V-encoded cysteine to the conserved J-encoded phenylalanine. The earlier analysis of about 640 of the donors excluded any sequence lacking an unambiguous match to a single V gene segment. In an earlier analysis of roughly 500 of the donors, V segments were called functional above 56.7% productive rearrangements and were called segregating when the between-donor standard deviation exceeded 5%. A statistical classification framework was built to diagnose cytomegalovirus status from the catalog of TCR beta chain sequences. A later analysis assigned V and J genes by comparing TCR nucleotide sequences with IMGT/GENE-DB human TR gene sequences. In a later analysis, CDR3 sequences and most-parsimonious VDJ recombination scenarios were assigned using the TCRdist pipeline. In a later analysis, each TCR beta chain was defined by its CDR3 amino acid sequence together with its V-gene family, and reads lacking a unique V-gene family were excluded. To address suspected cross-contamination and a sequencing artifact, a later analysis removed under 600 highly shared, low-generation-probability nucleotide sequences. In a later analysis, a clonal expansion index was calculated for each public chain from normalized within-repertoire ranks of inferred template counts. Generation probabilities in a later analysis came from a VDJ recombination model fitted to out-of-frame rearrangements, and those results were checked against IGoR. Hypergeometric tests were used in a later analysis to score TCR-TCR, TCR-HLA and TCR-CMV co-occurrence, with a repertoire-size bias correction applied to the TCR pairs. False discovery rates were estimated in a later analysis by permuting HLA or CMV assignments 20 times. In a later analysis, co-occurring TCRs were grouped using DBSCAN, with TCRdist sequence similarity added in when clustering inside HLA-allele-positive subsets. Repertoires with fewer than 30,000 or more than 120,000 public chains, plus five repertoires with anomalous nucleotide sharing, were excluded from co-occurrence clustering. The clones in this table, taken by TCRdb from immuneACCESS, are in-frame only. Not every clone is retained; where verified, under half of the shortfall comes from an unresolved V gene, and the cause of the rest is unknown. V, J and clone size derive from that table, while D and trimming were established from the DNA sequence. The sample table contains more than 150,000 clones; only one count was recorded for roughly 84% of them. The top ten hold approximately 0.26% of the sample.

The full study reports these points: A further reported finding was that TCR beta sequences accurately predicted the HLA-A and HLA-B alleles for most subjects in the first cohort. Three of the identified cytomegalovirus-associated TCR beta chains were confirmed in vitro to be specific for cytomegalovirus antigens. Some IMGT-functional V segments, including TRBV6-2 and TRBV6-3, could not be distinguished by the 87-base-pair reads and were therefore excluded. A later analysis found that most CMV-associated TCR beta chains appeared HLA-restricted, with HLA associations seemingly driven largely by CMV exposure. Because counts were too low, about 18 rarely observed V segments, including chromosome 9 orphons, were left out of the earlier analysis of several hundred of the donors. Linkage disequilibrium might explain the correlated functional status among segregating V segments, but an unknown experimental factor could not be ruled out. CMV serostatus was the only immune exposure information available for the cohort. In the study, roughly 160 TCR beta chains were listed as associated with cytomegalovirus. In a later genetic analysis, a missense DCLRE1C variant was associated with V-gene and J-gene trimming of TCR beta chains, and the association was replicated in an independent cohort. The presence/absence analyses assumed that sequencing depth was roughly uniform across donors, and that assumption may not be true. This cohort had only TCR beta chains sequenced, and the lack of alpha or paired-chain data limited which features could be detected. In an earlier analysis of some 500 of the donors, most TCR beta V segments appeared in productive rearrangements about 87% or about 30% of the time, broadly matching IMGT annotations. Assigning TCR associations to individual alleles was difficult when HLA alleles, especially DR and DQ, strongly co-occurred. In a later analysis, 16,951 TCR beta sequences were associated with specific HLA alleles at a false discovery rate of 0.05. While some public TCRs were present in many individuals, most TCR sequences turned up only very rarely across donors. In a later genetic analysis, fewer N-insertions in productive TCRs were reported among donors in an Asian-associated ancestry cluster than the roughly 710-donor mean. Because some donors lacked HLA typing at each locus, the association tests relied only on the typed subset. A later analysis found that HLA-associated TCR beta chains were more clonally expanded and had lower generation probabilities than equally common non-associated chains. In a later analysis, several top co-occurrence clusters were reported to appear linked to parvovirus B19, influenza, CMV and Epstein-Barr virus. It was suggested by the authors that the approach could potentially be generalized to other disease states and immunological phenotypes. A group of highly shared sequence variants was considered likely to be a technical artifact of the sequencing pipeline. Cytomegalovirus status was reported to be diagnosed by the classifier with high specificity and sensitivity in both the original and validation cohorts. A later analysis found that TCR association rates varied across HLA loci, with DRB1 alleles showing the most associated TCRs and HLA-C alleles the fewest.

The cohort was made up of approximately 700 healthy bone marrow donors. At the time of sampling, every cohort member was nominally healthy, though immune exposures that went unrecorded were likely present. The donor was CMV seronegative and was included in the group of under 450 seronegative cohort members. Every donor gave a peripheral blood sample, and the peripheral blood mononuclear cells from that sample were used for TCR beta sequencing. The Qiagen DNeasy Blood Extraction Kit was used to extract genomic DNA from the blood cell samples. The CDR3 spans 19 residues, from the cysteine through the phenylalanine. Solely the CDR3 DNA is kept, with 57 bases framed from the first base. V loses 5 bases of germline sequence and J loses 0 bases, and the interval between the two ends is 20 bases. Looking up the germline V gene (reference sequence) yields CDR1 LNHDA and CDR2 SQIVND. Details on this clone: Which antigen it targets is not known. The input lacks base qualities; no much larger clone sits a single base away.

The TCR was taken from a boy aged 10-17 years in good health and CMV-seronegative. The sample was PBMCs. The rearranged segments are TRBV19 and TRBJ2-6, with a weak D call of TRBD1 (5 bases match). Read as DNA, the sequence is TGTGCCAGTAGTCCCCACGACAGCTCTATCCTCTCTGGGGCCAACGTCCTGACTTTC. This translates into CASSPHDSSILSGANVLTF.